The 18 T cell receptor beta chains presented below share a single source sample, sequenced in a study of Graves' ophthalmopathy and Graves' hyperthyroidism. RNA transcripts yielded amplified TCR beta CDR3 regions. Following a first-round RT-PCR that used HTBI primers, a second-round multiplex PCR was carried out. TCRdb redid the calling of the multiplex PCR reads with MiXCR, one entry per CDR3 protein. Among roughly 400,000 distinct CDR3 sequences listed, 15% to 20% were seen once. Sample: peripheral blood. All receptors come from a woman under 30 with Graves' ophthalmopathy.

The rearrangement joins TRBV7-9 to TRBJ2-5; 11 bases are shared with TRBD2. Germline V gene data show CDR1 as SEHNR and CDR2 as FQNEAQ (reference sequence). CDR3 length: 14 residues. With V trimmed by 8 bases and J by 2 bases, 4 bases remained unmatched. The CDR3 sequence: CASGGLAAQETQYF. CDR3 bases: TGTGCCAGCGGGGGACTAGCGGCACAAGAGACCCAGTACTTC.

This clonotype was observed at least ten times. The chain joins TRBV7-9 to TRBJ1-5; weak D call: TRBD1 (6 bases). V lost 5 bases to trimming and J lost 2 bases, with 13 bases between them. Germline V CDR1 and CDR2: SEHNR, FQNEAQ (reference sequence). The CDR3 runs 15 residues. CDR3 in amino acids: CASSPGAPGNQPQHF. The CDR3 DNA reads TGTGCCAGCAGCCCAGGGGCTCCGGGCAATCAGCCCCAGCATTTT.

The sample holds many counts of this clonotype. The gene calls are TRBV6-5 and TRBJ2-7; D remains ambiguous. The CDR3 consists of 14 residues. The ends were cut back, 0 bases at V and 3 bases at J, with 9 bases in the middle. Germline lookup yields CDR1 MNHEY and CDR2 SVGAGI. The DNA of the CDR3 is TGTGCCAGCAGTTACTCGTTCCCCCTCTACGAGCAGTACTTC. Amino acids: CASSYSFPLYEQYF.

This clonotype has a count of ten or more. The CDR3 loop reads CASSPEGGYTGELFF. Here the CDR3 DNA reads TGCGCCAGCAGCCCGGAAGGTGGTTACACCGGGGAGCTGTTTTTT. The genes are TRBV5-1 and TRBJ2-2; D is ambiguous. V was trimmed by 4 bases and J by 3 bases, leaving 13 bases between them. Germline V gene lookup returns CDR1 SGHRS and CDR2 YFSETQ. The CDR3 runs 15 residues.

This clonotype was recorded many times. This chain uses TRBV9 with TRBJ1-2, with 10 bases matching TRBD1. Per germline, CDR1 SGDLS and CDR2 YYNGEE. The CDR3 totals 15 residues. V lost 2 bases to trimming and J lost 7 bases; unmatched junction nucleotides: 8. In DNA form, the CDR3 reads TGTGCCAGCAGCGTGACCGGGACAGGGGAGGGTGGCTACACCTTC. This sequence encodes CASSVTGTGEGGYTF.

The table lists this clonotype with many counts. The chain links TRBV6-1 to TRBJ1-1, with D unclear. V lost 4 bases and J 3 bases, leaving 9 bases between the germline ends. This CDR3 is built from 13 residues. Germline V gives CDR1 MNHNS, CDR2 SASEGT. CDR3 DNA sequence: TGTGCCAGCAGTGGGGGAGTCTACACTGAAGCTTTCTTT. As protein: CASSGGVYTEAFF.

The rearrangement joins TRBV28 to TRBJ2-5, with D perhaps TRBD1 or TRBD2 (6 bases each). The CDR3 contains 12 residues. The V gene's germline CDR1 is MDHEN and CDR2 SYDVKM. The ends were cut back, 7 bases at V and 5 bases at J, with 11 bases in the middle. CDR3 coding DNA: TGTGCCAGCAACGGGGGCTGGGAGACCCAGTACTTC. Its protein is CASNGGWETQYF.

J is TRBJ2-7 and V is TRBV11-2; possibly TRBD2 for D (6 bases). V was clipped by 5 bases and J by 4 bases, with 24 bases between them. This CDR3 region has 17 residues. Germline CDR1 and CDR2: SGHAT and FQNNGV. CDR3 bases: TGTGCCAGCAGCCCCCGGGGAGGACGGATGAGCTTTTACGAGCAGTACTTC. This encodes CASSPRGGRMSFYEQYF.

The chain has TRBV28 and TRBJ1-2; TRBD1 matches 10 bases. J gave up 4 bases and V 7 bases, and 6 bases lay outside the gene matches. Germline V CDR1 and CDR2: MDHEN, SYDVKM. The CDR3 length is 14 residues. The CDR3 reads CASTSGQGIYGYTF. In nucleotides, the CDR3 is TGTGCCAGCACCTCGGGACAGGGGATCTATGGCTACACCTTC.

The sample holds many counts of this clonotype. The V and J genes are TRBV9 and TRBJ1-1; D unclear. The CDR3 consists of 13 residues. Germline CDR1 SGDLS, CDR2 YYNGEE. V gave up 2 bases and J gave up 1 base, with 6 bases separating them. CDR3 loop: CASSVAPNTEAFF. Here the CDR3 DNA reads TGTGCCAGCAGCGTGGCCCCGAACACTGAAGCTTTCTTT.

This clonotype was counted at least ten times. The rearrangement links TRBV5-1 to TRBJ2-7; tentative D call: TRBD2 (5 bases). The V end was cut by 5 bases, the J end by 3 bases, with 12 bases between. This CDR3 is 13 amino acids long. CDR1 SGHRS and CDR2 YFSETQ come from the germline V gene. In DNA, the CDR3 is TGCGCCAGCAGGGATAGCGTGGACTACGAGCAGTACTTC. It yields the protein CASRDSVDYEQYF.

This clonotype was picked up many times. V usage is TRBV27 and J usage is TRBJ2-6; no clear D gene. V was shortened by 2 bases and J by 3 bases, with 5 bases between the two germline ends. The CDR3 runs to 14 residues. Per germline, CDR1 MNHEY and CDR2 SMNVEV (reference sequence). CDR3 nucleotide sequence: TGTGCCAGCAGTTTACGTGATGGGGCCAACGTCCTGACTTTC. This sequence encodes CASSLRDGANVLTF.

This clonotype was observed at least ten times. The CDR3 loop reads CASSLRGWNTEAFF. CDR3 nucleotide sequence: TGTGCCAGCAGTTTACGGGGATGGAACACTGAAGCTTTCTTT. V gene TRBV27 combines with J gene TRBJ1-1, with D uncertain. Deletions cut 2 bases from V and 1 base from J, with 8 bases between. This CDR3 is 14 amino acids long. The V gene's germline CDR1 is MNHEY and CDR2 SMNVEV (reference sequence).

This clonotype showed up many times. The CDR3: CASSPLPGLRGAAHTEAFF. The CDR3 bases are TGTGCCAGCAGTCCCCTCCCCGGGTTGCGGGGCGCCGCGCACACTGAAGCTTTCTTT. This sequence joins TRBV28 and TRBJ1-1; the D gene is possibly TRBD1 (5 bases). V was trimmed by 5 bases and J by 3 bases, leaving 28 bases between them. The V gene's germline CDR1 is MDHEN and CDR2 SYDVKM. The CDR3 contains 19 residues.

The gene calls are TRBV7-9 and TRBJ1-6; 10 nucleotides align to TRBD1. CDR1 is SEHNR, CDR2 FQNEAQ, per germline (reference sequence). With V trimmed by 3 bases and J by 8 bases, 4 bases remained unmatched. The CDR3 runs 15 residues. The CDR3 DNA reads TGTGCCAGCAGCTTGACAGGGGGCTTAGATTCACCCCTCCACTTT. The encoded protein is CASSLTGGLDSPLHF.

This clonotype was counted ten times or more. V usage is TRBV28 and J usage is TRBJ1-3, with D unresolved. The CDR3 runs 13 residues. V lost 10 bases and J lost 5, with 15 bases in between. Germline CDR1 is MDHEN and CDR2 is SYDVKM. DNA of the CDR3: TGTGCCACCGCCCCGAGTGTGAGAAACACCATATATTTT. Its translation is CATAPSVRNTIYF.

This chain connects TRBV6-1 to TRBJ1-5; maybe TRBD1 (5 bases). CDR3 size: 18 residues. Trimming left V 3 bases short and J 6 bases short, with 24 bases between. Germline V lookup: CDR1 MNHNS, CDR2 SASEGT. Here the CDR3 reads CASSELLDNYGIRQPQHF. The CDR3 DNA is TGTGCCAGCAGTGAGTTATTGGACAATTACGGCATTCGTCAGCCCCAGCATTTT.

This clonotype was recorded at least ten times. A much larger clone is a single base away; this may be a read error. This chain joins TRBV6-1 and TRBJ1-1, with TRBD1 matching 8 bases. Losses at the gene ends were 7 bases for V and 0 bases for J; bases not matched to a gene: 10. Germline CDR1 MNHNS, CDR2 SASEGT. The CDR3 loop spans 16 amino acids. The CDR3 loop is CASTHGQGIMNTEAFF. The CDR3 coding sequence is TGTGCCAGCACCCATGGACAGGGTATCATGAACACTGAAGCTTTCTTT.